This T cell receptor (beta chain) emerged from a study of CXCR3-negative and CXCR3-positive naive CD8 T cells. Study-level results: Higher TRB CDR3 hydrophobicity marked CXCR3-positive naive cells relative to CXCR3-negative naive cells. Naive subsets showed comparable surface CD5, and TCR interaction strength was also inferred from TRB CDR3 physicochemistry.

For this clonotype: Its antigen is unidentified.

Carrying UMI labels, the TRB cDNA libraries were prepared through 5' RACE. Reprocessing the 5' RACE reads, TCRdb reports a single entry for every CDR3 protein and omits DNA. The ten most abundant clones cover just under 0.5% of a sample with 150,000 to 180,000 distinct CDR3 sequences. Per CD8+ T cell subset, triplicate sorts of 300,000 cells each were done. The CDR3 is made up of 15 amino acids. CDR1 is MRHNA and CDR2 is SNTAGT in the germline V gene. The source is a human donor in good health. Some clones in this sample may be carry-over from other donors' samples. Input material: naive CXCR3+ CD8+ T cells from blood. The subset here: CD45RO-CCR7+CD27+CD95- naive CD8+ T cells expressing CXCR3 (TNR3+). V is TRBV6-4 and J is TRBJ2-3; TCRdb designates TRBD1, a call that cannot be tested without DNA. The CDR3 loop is CASSDGTGGPDTQYF.